This is a list of T cell receptor beta chains from one sample in a study of blood T cells in healthy people across ages. Using its own MiXCR run on the 5' RACE reads, TCRdb lists one record per CDR3 protein. Of approximately 830,000 distinct CDR3 sequences listed, 62% are singletons. Sample: blood. These TCRs come from a man aged 25 to 45 in good health. CDR3s include the opening cysteine and the closing phenylalanine or tryptophan. A D gene is named only where the DNA matches it firmly. Size is stated for part of the rows, as once, few or many counts, or as a class when the clone is expanded.

d_call,j_call,v_call,clone_size,cdr3_nt,cdr3_aa
TRBD2,TRBJ2-7,TRBV7-9,few,TGTGCCAGCAGCTTCCTGAGCGGGGACTCCTACGAGCAGTACTTC,CASSFLSGDSYEQYF
.,TRBJ2-3,TRBV10-3,.,TGTGCCATCGGCATAGACCCGGTCGAGAGAGGGGCCACAGATACGCAGTATTTT,CAIGIDPVERGATDTQYF
.,TRBJ2-3,TRBV9,.,TGTGCCAGCACCCCCGAAAGTTGGCCCTTAGATTACGCAGATACGCAGTATTTT,CASTPESWPLDYADTQYF
.,TRBJ2-2,TRBV4-3,.,TGCGCCAGCAGCCAAGATACGGGACCGAACACCGGGGAGCTGTTTTTT,CASSQDTGPNTGELFF
.,TRBJ2-4,TRBV7-9,.,TGTGCCAGCAGCTCCTACACGGGACGGCAAAACATTCAGTACTTC,CASSSYTGRQNIQYF
.,TRBJ2-7,TRBV11-2,few,TGTGCCAGCAGCTTAGAGGCGGGTACCTACGAGCAGTACTTC,CASSLEAGTYEQYF
.,TRBJ1-5,TRBV21-1,.,TGTGCCAGCAGCTTCCGATCCGACACTCCGAGCAATCAGCCCCAGCATTTT,CASSFRSDTPSNQPQHF
.,TRBJ1-2,TRBV20-1,.,TGCAGTGCTAGAGAGGGGGGCTCCTATGGCTACACCTTC,CSAREGGSYGYTF
.,TRBJ2-7,TRBV3-1,.,TGTGCCAGCAGCCAAATGTACGAGCAGTACTTC,CASSQMYEQYF
.,TRBJ2-5,TRBV7-2,few,TGTGCCAGCAGCTTAACCCAGCTTCTACAAGAGACCCAGTACTTC,CASSLTQLLQETQYF
TRBD1,TRBJ1-2,TRBV7-2,.,TGTGCCAGCAGCTCCCGGACAGGGAACTATGGCTACACCTTC,CASSSRTGNYGYTF
TRBD1,TRBJ2-7,TRBV27,.,TGTGCCAGCAGTCCCGACAGGGAAACGGGAGAGCAGTACTTC,CASSPDRETGEQYF
.,TRBJ2-1,TRBV25-1,large,TGTGCCAGCTTAGGGGTTAATGAGCAGTTCTTC,CASLGVNEQFF
.,TRBJ2-5,TRBV7-6,.,TGTGCCAGCAGCTCCCCCCCGGGAGAGCAGTACTTC,CASSSPPGEQYF
TRBD1,TRBJ1-6,TRBV20-1,.,TGCAGTGCTAGAGCACGGACAGGGAGCTCCTATAATTCACCCCTCCACTTT,CSARARTGSSYNSPLHF
TRBD2,TRBJ2-1,TRBV20-1,.,TGCAGTGGGTTAGCGGGTGGATACAATGAGCAGTTCTTC,CSGLAGGYNEQFF
.,TRBJ1-6,TRBV25-1,once,TGTGCCAGCACCGGGGGCTCCTATAATTCACCCCTCCACTTT,CASTGGSYNSPLHF
TRBD2,TRBJ2-1,TRBV10-3,.,TGTGCCATCAGTGGGACTAGGAGCTCCTACAATGAGCAGTTCTTC,CAISGTRSSYNEQFF
TRBD1,TRBJ1-6,TRBV28,few,TGTGCCAGCAGTTCACAGGGGCTTCCCCTCCACTTT,CASSSQGLPLHF
.,TRBJ1-2,TRBV29-1,once,TGCAGCGTTGAAACGGGGTCAGGCCATGATGGCTACACCTTC,CSVETGSGHDGYTF
.,TRBJ2-3,TRBV24-1,.,TGTGCCGCCGCCATCAGAGATACGCAGTATTTT,CAAAIRDTQYF
.,TRBJ2-3,TRBV3-1,.,TGTGCCAGCAGCCAATCGATTGCTAGCACAGATACGCAGTATTTT,CASSQSIASTDTQYF
TRBD2,TRBJ2-5,TRBV12-3/TRBV12-4,.,TGTGCCAGCAACACCGGACTAGCGGGGGTAGGGGAGACCCAGTACTTC,CASNTGLAGVGETQYF
TRBD1,TRBJ2-7,TRBV4-2,.,TGTGCCAGCAGCCAAGGATCCGGGACAGACTACGAGCAGTACTTC,CASSQGSGTDYEQYF
.,TRBJ2-5,TRBV15,.,TGTGCCACCAGCAAAAGGACGGCGCAAGAGACCCAGTACTTC,CATSKRTAQETQYF
.,TRBJ2-1,TRBV4-3,.,TGCGCCAGCAGCCAAGTCACAGGGAGTTACAATGAGCAGTTCTTC,CASSQVTGSYNEQFF
.,TRBJ2-2,TRBV12-3/TRBV12-4,.,TGTGCCAGCGGTCCCTCGGGCACCGGGGAGCTGTTTTTT,CASGPSGTGELFF
TRBD1,TRBJ1-5,TRBV27,.,TGTGCCAGCAGTTATGGGACAGGGGGAAGGAATCAGCCCCAGCATTTT,CASSYGTGGRNQPQHF
.,TRBJ2-1,TRBV7-2,.,TGTGCCAGCAGCTTAGTTGGGGGGGGCCTCTCGTCTGAGCAGTTCTTC,CASSLVGGGLSSEQFF
.,TRBJ2-3,TRBV6-5,.,TGTGCCAGCAGTAATTGGCTTACGCAGTATTTT,CASSNWLTQYF
.,TRBJ2-3,TRBV28,.,TGTGCCAGCAGTTTAAACTGGCAGAATCAATTT,CASSLNWQNQF
TRBD1,TRBJ1-1,TRBV3-1,.,TGTGCCAGCAGCCAAGATCTACGTCTGGGACAGGGGCACATAGGAGCTTTCTTT,CASSQDLRLGQGHIGAFF
.,TRBJ2-2,TRBV20-1,.,TGCAGTGCTAGAGATTACGGAGCTAGTTACACCGGGGAGCTGTTTTTT,CSARDYGASYTGELFF
.,TRBJ2-7,TRBV7-9,few,TGTGCTACCAGGGGCGGCTACGAGCAGTACTTC,CATRGGYEQYF
TRBD1,TRBJ1-5,TRBV12-3/TRBV12-4,.,TGTGCCAGCAGCGGCAACCCGGGACAGGGGGCGAATCAGCCCCAGCATTTT,CASSGNPGQGANQPQHF
TRBD1,TRBJ2-1,TRBV7-6,.,TGTGCCAGCAGCCCTCCGGGACAGGGGGCCACCATATGGCCCCACAATGAGCAGTTCTTC,CASSPPGQGATIWPHNEQFF
.,TRBJ2-3,TRBV12-3/TRBV12-4,.,TGTGCCAGCAGTTCCCAGGGGTCCGTCACAGATACGCAGTATTTT,CASSSQGSVTDTQYF
.,TRBJ2-3,TRBV7-3,.,TGTGCCAGCGGCCTAAAAGCTGCAGATACGCAGTATTTT,CASGLKAADTQYF
.,TRBJ2-7,TRBV4-3,once,TGCGCCAGCAGCCAAGGACGGGGGATCTACGAGCAGTACTTC,CASSQGRGIYEQYF
.,TRBJ2-1,TRBV9,.,TGTGCCAGCGGACATCCTATTTATAATGAGCAGTTCTTC,CASGHPIYNEQFF
.,TRBJ2-1,TRBV12-3/TRBV12-4,.,TGTGCCAGCAGTTTTTGGACGAGCTCCTACAATGAGCAGTTCTTC,CASSFWTSSYNEQFF
TRBD1,TRBJ1-4,TRBV12-3/TRBV12-4,.,TGTGCCACCGCGAGACAGGGAAAACCGTTTTTT,CATARQGKPFF
.,TRBJ1-1,TRBV29-1,.,TGCAGCGTTGTCACCCTGAACACTGAAGCTTTCTTT,CSVVTLNTEAFF
.,TRBJ2-4,TRBV15,few,TGTGCCACCAGCAGGGATAAAAACATTCAGTACTTC,CATSRDKNIQYF
.,TRBJ2-3,TRBV21-1,.,TGTGCCAGCAGCAAAGAGGGCCTTAACACAGATACGCAGTATTTT,CASSKEGLNTDTQYF
.,TRBJ1-5,TRBV28,once,TGTGCCAGCAGTTTATCCCCCGGACAGCTCGGAAATCAGCCCCAGCATTTT,CASSLSPGQLGNQPQHF
.,TRBJ2-7,TRBV27,.,TGTGCCAGCAGTTTAAAGTACCGCTCCTACGAGCAGTACTTC,CASSLKYRSYEQYF
.,TRBJ1-2,TRBV24-1,few,TGTGCCACCAGTGATTTGGCAGAGACTGGCTACACCTTC,CATSDLAETGYTF
.,TRBJ2-7,TRBV6-2/TRBV6-3,.,TGTGCCAGCACCCCGACGACAGGGAGGACCTACGAGCAGTACTTC,CASTPTTGRTYEQYF
.,TRBJ1-2,TRBV2,.,TGTTCCAGCAGTGTTTCTCAGAGCAACTATGGCTACACCTTC,CSSSVSQSNYGYTF
.,TRBJ2-7,TRBV13,.,TGTGCCAGCAGCGCTAACGACGGGGGCCTTACCTACGAGCAGTACTTC,CASSANDGGLTYEQYF
.,TRBJ2-7,TRBV20-1,few,TGCAGTGCTAGAGAGGCAGGTATCTACGAGCAGTACTTC,CSAREAGIYEQYF
.,TRBJ2-3,TRBV18,.,TGTGCCAGCTCACCAGAGTTCGGCACAGATACGCAGTATTTT,CASSPEFGTDTQYF
TRBD1,TRBJ2-1,TRBV6-6,.,TGTGCCAGCGCCCCGGGGCCAGGGGGCCACAATGAGCAGTTCTTC,CASAPGPGGHNEQFF
.,TRBJ1-2,TRBV12-3/TRBV12-4,few,TGTGCCAGCAGTTACAGGGATGGCTACACCTTC,CASSYRDGYTF
TRBD1,TRBJ2-3,TRBV12-3/TRBV12-4,.,TGTGCCAGCACCCCGATGGGACAGGGATCCGATACGCAGTATTTT,CASTPMGQGSDTQYF
TRBD1,TRBJ2-5,TRBV7-2,few,TGTGCCAGCAGCGGGGACAGGGAAGAGACCCAGTACTTC,CASSGDREETQYF
TRBD1,TRBJ2-7,TRBV9,.,TGTGCCAGCAGCGTAGATTTCAGGGGGCCCACCTACGAGCAGTACTTC,CASSVDFRGPTYEQYF
.,TRBJ2-1,TRBV14,few,TGTGCCAGCAGCCCTATGTACAGGTCCAGCAATGAGCAGTTCTTC,CASSPMYRSSNEQFF
TRBD1,TRBJ2-1,TRBV4-3,.,TGCGCCAGCAGCCCGGACAGGGGCTATGAGCAGTTCTTC,CASSPDRGYEQFF